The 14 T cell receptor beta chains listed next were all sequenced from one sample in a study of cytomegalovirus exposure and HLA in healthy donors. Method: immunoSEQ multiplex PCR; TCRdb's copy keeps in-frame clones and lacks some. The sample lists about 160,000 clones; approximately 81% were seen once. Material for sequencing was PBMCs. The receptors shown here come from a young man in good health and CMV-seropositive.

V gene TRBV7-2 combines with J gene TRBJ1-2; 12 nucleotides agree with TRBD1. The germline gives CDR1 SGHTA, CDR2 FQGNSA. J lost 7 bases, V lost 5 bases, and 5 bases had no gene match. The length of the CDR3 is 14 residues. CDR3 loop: CASSTGQGALGYTF. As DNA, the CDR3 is TGTGCCAGCAGCACGGGACAGGGGGCTCTTGGCTACACCTTC.

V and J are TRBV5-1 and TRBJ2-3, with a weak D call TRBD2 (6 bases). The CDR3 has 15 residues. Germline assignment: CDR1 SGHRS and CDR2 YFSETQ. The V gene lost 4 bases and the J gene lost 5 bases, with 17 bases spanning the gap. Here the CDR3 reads CASSLSSARRDTQYF. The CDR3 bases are TGCGCCAGCAGCCTCTCTAGCGCTAGGCGAGATACGCAGTATTTT.

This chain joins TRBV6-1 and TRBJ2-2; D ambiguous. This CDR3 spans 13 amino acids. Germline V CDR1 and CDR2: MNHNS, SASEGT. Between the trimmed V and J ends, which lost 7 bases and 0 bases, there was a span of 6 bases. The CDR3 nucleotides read TGTGCCAGCAAGCGACCGAACACCGGGGAGCTGTTTTTT. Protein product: CASKRPNTGELFF.

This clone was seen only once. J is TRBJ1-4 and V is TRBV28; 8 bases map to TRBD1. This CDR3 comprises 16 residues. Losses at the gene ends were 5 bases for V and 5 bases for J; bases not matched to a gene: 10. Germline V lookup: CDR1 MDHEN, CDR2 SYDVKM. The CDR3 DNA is TGTGCCAGCAGTAAGACCGCAGGGGGCAGGAATGAAAAACTGTTTTTT. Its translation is CASSKTAGGRNEKLFF.

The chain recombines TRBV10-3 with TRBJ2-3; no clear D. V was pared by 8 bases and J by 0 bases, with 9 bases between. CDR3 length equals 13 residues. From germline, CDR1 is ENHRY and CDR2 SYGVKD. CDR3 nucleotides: TGTGCCATCGGCGGTCACAGCACAGATACGCAGTATTTT. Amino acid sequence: CAIGGHSTDTQYF.

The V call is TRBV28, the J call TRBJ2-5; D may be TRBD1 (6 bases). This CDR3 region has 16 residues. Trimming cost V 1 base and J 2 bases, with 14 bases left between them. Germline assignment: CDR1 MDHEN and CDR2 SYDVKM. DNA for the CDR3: TGTGCCAGCAGTTTATCCGCAGGGGTGAGACAAGAGACCCAGTACTTC. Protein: CASSLSAGVRQETQYF. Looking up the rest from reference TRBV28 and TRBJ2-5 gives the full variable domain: DVKVTQSSRYLVKRTGEKVFLECVQDMDHENMFWYRQDPGLGLRLIYFSYDVKMKEKGDIPEGYSVSREKKERFSLILESASTNQTSMYLCASSLSAGVRQETQYFGPGTRLLVL.

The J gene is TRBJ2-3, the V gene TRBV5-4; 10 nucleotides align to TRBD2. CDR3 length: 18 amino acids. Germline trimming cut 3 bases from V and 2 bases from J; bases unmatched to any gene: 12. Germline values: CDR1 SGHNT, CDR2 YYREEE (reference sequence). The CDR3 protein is CASSSPGGSGGYTDTQYF. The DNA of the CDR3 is TGTGCCAGCAGCTCTCCCGGAGGTAGCGGGGGGTACACAGATACGCAGTATTTT.

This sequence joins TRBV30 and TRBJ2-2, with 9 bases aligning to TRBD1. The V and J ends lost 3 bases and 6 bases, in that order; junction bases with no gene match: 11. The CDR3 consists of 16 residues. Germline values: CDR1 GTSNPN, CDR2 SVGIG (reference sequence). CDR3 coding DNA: TGTGCCTGGAGCGTCCGGAGGACAGGGGTGGCCGGGGAGCTGTTTTTT. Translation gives CAWSVRRTGVAGELFF.

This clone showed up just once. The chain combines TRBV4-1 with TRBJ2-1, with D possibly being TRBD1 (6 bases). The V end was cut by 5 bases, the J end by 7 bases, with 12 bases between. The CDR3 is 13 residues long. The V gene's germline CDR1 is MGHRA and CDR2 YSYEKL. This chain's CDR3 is CASSSQGWNEQFF. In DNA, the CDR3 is TGCGCCAGCAGCTCACAGGGCTGGAATGAGCAGTTCTTC.

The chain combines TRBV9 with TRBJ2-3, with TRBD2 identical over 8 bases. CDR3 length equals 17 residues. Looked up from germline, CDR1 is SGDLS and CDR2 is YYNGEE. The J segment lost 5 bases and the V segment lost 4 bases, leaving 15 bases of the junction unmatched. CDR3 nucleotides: TGTGCCAGCAGCTCCCTCGGGAGCGGGGGAGTGGGAGATACGCAGTATTTT. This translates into CASSSLGSGGVGDTQYF.

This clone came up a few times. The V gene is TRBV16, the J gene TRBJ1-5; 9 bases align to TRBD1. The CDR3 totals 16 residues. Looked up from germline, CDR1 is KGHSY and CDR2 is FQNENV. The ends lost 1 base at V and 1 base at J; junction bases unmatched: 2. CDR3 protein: CASSQYGTGSNQPQHF. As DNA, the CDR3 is TGTGCCAGCAGCCAATACGGGACAGGGAGCAATCAGCCCCAGCATTTT.

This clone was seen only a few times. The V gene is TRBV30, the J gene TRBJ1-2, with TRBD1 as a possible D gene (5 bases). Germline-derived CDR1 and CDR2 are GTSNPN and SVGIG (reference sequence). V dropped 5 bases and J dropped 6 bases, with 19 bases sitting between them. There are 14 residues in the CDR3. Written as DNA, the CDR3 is TGTGCCTGGTTGGGGGGGAATTGGGCGGATGGCTACACCTTC. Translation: CAWLGGNWADGYTF.

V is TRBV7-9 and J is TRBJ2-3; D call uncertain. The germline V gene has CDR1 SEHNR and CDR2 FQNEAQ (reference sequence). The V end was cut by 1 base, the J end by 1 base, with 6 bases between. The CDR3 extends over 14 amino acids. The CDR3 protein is CASSLGPGTDTQYF. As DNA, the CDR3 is TGTGCCAGCAGCTTAGGGCCAGGCACAGATACGCAGTATTTT. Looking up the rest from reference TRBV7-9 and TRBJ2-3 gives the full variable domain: DTGVSQNPRHKITKRGQNVTFRCDPISEHNRLYWYRQTLGQGPEFLTYFQNEAQLEKSRLLSDRFSAERPKGSFSTLEIQRTEQGDSAMYLCASSLGPGTDTQYFGPGTRLTVL.

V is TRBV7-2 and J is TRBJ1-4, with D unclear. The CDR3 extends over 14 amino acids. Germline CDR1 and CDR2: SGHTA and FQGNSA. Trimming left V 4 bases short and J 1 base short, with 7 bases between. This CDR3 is CASSSRGTNEKLFF. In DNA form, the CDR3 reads TGTGCCAGCAGCTCACGGGGAACTAATGAAAAACTGTTTTTT.